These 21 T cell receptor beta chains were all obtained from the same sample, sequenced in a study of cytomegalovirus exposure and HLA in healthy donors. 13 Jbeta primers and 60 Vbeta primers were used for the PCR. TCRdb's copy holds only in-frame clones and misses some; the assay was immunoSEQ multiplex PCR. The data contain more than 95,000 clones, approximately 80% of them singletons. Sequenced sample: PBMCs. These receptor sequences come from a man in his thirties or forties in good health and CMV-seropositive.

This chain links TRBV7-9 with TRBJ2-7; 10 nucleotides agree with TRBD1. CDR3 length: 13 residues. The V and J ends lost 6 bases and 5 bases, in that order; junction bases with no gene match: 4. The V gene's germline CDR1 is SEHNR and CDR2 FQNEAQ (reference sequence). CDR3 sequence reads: CASRRDRGDEQYF. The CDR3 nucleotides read TGTGCCAGCAGAAGGGACAGGGGCGACGAGCAGTACTTC.

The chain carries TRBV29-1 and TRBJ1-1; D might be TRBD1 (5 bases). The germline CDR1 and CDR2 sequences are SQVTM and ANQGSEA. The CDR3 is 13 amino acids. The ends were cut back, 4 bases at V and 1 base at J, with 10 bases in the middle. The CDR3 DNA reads TGCAGCGTTGGGACTACAGGGAACACTGAAGCTTTCTTT. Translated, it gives CSVGTTGNTEAFF.

The CDR3 is CASSPRQDLETQYF. In DNA form, the CDR3 reads TGTGCCAGCAGTCCCCGACAGGATTTGGAGACCCAGTACTTC. This chain uses TRBV14 with TRBJ2-5; the D gene is possibly TRBD1 (6 bases). V lost 6 bases and J lost 5, with 16 bases in between. Germline CDR1 and CDR2: SGHDN and FVKESK. The CDR3 runs to 14 residues.

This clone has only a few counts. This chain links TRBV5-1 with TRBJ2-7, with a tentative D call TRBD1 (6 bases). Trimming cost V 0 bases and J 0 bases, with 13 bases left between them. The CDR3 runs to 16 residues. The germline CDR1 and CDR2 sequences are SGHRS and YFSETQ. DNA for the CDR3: TGCGCCAGCAGCTTGGCGTTGACAGGCTCCTCCTACGAGCAGTACTTC. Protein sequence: CASSLALTGSSYEQYF.

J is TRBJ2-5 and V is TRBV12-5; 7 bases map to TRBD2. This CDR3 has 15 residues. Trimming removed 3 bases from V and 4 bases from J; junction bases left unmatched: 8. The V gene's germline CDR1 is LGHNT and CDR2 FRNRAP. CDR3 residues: CASGLVRGVLETQYF. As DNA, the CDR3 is TGTGCTAGTGGTTTAGTCCGGGGGGTGCTAGAGACCCAGTACTTC.

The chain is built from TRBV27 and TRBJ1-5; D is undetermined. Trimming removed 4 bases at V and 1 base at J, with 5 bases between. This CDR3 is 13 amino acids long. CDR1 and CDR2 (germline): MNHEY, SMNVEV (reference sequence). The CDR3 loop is CASSSGSNQPQHF. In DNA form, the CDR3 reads TGTGCCAGCAGTTCGGGGAGCAATCAGCCCCAGCATTTT.

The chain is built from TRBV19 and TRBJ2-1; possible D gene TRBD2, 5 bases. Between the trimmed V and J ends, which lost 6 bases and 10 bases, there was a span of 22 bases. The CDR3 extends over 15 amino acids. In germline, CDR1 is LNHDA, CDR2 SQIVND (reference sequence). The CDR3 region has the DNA TGTGCCAGTAGCCTCCTGCGGGCTACCAGGAGGGAGCAGTTCTTC. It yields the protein CASSLLRATRREQFF.

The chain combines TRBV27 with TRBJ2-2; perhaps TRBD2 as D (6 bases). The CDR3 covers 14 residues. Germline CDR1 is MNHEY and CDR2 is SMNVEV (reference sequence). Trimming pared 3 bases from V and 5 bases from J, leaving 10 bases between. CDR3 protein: CASSFLGLTGELFF. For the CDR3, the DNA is TGTGCCAGCAGTTTTCTCGGACTAACCGGGGAGCTGTTTTTT.

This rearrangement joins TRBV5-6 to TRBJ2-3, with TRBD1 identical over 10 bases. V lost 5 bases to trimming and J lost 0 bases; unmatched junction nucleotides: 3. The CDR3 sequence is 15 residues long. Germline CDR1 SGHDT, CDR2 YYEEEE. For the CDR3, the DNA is TGTGCCAGCAGAGGGACAGGGGCTAGCACAGATACGCAGTATTTT. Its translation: CASRGTGASTDTQYF.

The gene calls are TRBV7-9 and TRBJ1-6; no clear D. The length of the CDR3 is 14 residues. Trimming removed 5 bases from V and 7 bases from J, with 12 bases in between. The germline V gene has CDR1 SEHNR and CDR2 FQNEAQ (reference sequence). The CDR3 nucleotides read TGTGCCAGCAGCCGGGGAGTCGAAAATTCACCCCTCCACTTT. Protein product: CASSRGVENSPLHF. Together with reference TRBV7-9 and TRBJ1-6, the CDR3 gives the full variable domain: DTGVSQNPRHKITKRGQNVTFRCDPISEHNRLYWYRQTLGQGPEFLTYFQNEAQLEKSRLLSDRFSAERPKGSFSTLEIQRTEQGDSAMYLCASSRGVENSPLHFGNGTRLTVT.

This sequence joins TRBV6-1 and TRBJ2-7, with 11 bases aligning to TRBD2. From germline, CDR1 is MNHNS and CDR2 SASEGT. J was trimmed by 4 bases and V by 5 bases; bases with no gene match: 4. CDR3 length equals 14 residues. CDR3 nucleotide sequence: TGTGCCAGCAGTCTAACTAGCGGGGGTTACGAGCAGTACTTC. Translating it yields CASSLTSGGYEQYF.

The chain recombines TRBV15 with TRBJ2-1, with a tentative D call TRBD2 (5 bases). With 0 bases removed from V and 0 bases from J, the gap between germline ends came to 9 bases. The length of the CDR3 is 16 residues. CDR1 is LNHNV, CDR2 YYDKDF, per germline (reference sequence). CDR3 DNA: TGTGCCACCAGCAGAGATTATGGGAGCTCCTACAATGAGCAGTTCTTC. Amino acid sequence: CATSRDYGSSYNEQFF.

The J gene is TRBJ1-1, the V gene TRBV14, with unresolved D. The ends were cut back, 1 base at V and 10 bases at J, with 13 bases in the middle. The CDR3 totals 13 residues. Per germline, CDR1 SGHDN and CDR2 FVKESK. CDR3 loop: CASSQVDKSGAFF. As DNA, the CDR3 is TGTGCCAGCAGCCAAGTTGATAAGTCAGGAGCTTTCTTT.

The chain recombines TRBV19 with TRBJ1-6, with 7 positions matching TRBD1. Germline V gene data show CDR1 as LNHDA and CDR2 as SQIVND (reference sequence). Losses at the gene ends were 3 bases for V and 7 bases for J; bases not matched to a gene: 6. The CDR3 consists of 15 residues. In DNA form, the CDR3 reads TGTGCCAGTAGTATTTTGGCAGGGGGGAATTCACCCCTCCACTTT. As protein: CASSILAGGNSPLHF.

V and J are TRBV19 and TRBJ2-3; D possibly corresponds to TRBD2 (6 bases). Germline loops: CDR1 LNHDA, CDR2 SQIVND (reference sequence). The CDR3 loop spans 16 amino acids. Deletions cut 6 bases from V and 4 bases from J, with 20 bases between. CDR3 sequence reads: CASSDNAAGIADTQYF. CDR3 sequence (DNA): TGTGCCAGTAGCGATAACGCGGCGGGGATTGCAGATACGCAGTATTTT.

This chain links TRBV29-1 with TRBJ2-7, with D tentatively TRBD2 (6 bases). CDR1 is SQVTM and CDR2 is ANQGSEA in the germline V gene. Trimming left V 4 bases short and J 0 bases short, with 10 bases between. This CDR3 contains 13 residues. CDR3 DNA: TGCAGCGTTGTGGCTAGCGTCTCCTACGAGCAGTACTTC. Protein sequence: CSVVASVSYEQYF.

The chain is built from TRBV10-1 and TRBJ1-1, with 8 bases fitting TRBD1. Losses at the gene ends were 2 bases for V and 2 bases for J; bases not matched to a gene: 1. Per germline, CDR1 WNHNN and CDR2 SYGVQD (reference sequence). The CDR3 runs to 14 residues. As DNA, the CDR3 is TGCGCCAGCAGTGAGGACAGGGGAAACACTGAAGCTTTCTTT. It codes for CASSEDRGNTEAFF.

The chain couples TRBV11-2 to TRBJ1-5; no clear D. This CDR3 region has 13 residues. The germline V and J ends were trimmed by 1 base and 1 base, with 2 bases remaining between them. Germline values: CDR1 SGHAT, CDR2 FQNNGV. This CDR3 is CASSLASNQPQHF. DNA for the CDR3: TGTGCCAGCAGCTTAGCGAGCAATCAGCCCCAGCATTTT.

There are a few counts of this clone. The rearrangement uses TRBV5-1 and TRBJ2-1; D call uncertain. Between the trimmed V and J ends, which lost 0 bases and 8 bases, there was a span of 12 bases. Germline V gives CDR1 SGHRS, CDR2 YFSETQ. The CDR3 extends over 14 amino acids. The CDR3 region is CASSLVARNHEQFF. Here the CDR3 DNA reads TGCGCCAGCAGCTTGGTGGCGAGGAACCATGAGCAGTTCTTC.

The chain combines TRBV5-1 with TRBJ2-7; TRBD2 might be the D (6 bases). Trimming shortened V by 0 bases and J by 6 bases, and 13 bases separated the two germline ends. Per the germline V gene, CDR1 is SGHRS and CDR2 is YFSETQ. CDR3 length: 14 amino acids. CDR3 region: CASSLEWGGREQYF. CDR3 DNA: TGCGCCAGCAGCTTGGAATGGGGAGGCCGCGAGCAGTACTTC.

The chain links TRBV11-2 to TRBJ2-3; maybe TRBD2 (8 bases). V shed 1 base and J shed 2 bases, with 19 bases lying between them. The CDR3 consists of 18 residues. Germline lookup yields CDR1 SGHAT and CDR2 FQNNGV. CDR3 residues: CASSLGRGRGVPTDTQYF. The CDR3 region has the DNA TGTGCCAGCAGCTTAGGAAGGGGGCGGGGGGTCCCCACAGATACGCAGTATTTT.